What follows are 6 T cell receptor beta chains derived from one specimen sequenced in a study of T cell responses to AZD1222 COVID-19 vaccine. Using immunoSEQ multiplex PCR, the repertoire was profiled, and TCRdb retains in-frame clones only, with some absent. The sample contains over 95,000 clones, approximately 90% of which appear only once. The sample was peripheral blood, taken 28 days after the second AZD1222 dose. The source is an adult who received the AZD1222 COVID-19 vaccine.

The chain combines TRBV9 with TRBJ2-3, with D possibly being TRBD1 (6 bases). V lost 3 bases and J lost 3, with 17 bases in between. Germline CDR1 SGDLS, CDR2 YYNGEE. There are 16 residues in the CDR3. The CDR3 region is CASSAGMGAQTDTQYF. The CDR3 DNA is TGTGCCAGCAGCGCCGGCATGGGGGCGCAGACAGATACGCAGTATTTT.

The chain carries TRBV29-1 and TRBJ2-3; TRBD2 matches at 11 bases. CDR3 length: 15 amino acids. Germline values: CDR1 SQVTM, CDR2 ANQGSEA. V was clipped by 4 bases and J by 1 base; unmatched bases: 4. CDR3: CSVGGTSGRTDTQYF. The CDR3 DNA follows: TGCAGCGTTGGCGGGACTAGCGGCCGCACAGATACGCAGTATTTT.

The V and J genes are TRBV5-4 and TRBJ2-3; D possibly matches TRBD1 or TRBD2 (6 bases each). The V gene's germline CDR1 is SGHNT and CDR2 YYREEE (reference sequence). The ends were cut back, 4 bases at V and 3 bases at J, with 15 bases in the middle. The CDR3 extends over 15 amino acids. For the CDR3, the DNA is TGTGCCAGCAGCCCGGATGGGGGGCAAACAGATACGCAGTATTTT. Translating it yields CASSPDGGQTDTQYF.

The J gene is TRBJ2-4, the V gene TRBV19, with 12 positions matching TRBD2. Germline lookup yields CDR1 LNHDA and CDR2 SQIVND (reference sequence). This CDR3 has 13 amino acids. J was trimmed by 9 bases and V by 4 bases; bases with no gene match: 1. The CDR3 is CASSKGLAGIQYF. CDR3 DNA: TGTGCCAGTAGTAAGGGACTAGCGGGCATTCAGTACTTC.

The rearrangement joins TRBV11-2 to TRBJ2-1; 14 bases fit TRBD2. V lost 4 bases, J lost 10 bases, and 0 bases stayed unmatched. The germline V gene encodes CDR1 SGHAT and CDR2 FQNNGV. The CDR3 runs 13 residues. The CDR3 region has the DNA TGTGCCAGCAGCTGGACTAGCGGGAGGGAGCAGTTCTTC. It translates to CASSWTSGREQFF.

The chain is built from TRBV7-9 and TRBJ2-2; no reliable D call. CDR1 is SEHNR and CDR2 is FQNEAQ in the germline V gene (reference sequence). CDR3 size: 13 residues. The germline V and J ends were trimmed by 11 bases and 0 bases, with 10 bases remaining between them. The CDR3 region is CACAAANTGELFF. In DNA, the CDR3 is TGTGCCTGCGCGGCGGCGAACACCGGGGAGCTGTTTTTT.